The entry below gives a single TCR beta chain sequence along with its context. This CDR3 is 14 amino acids long. Looked up from germline, CDR1 is SGHRS and CDR2 is YFSETQ. Trimming took 4 bases from V and 0 from J, leaving 10 bases between them. Clones were sequenced by immunoSEQ multiplex PCR, and TCRdb holds only the in-frame ones, with some missing. In the table there are about 270,000 clones, roughly 87% of which are singletons. The data originate from a study of control samples from healthy donors and cancer patients. The rearrangement joins TRBV5-1 to TRBJ2-5; D remains unclear. This TCR derives from a woman aged 55 to 70 with lung cancer. Sequenced input: PBMCs. In nucleotides, the CDR3 is TGCGCCAGCAGCGACCCCCGGGACCAAGAGACCCAGTACTTC. This translates into CASSDPRDQETQYF. The whole variable domain, remainder taken from reference TRBV5-1 and TRBJ2-5, is KAGVTQTPRYLIKTRGQQVTLSCSPISGHRSVSWYQQTPGQGLQFLFEYFSETQRNKGNFPGRFSGRQFSNSRSEMNVSTLELGDSALYLCASSDPRDQETQYFGPGTRLLVL.